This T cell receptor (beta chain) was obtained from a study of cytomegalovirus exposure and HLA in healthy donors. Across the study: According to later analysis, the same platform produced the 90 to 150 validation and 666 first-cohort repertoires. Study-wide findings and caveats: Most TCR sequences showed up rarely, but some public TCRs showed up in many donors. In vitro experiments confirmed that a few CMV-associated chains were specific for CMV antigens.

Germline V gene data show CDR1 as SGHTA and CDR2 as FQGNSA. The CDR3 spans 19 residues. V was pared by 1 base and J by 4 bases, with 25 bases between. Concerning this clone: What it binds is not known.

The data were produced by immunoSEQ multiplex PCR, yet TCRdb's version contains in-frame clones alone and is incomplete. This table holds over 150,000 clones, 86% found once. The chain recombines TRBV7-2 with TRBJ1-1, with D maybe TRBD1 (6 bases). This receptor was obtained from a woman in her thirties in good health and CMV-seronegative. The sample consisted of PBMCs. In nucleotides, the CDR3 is TGTGCCAGCAGCTTAGATACAGGGTTTAGTATTATTAGGGGCACTGAAGCTTTCTTT. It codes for CASSLDTGFSIIRGTEAFF.